These 26 T cell receptor beta chains came from one sample sequenced in a study of PD-1 blockade in classical Hodgkin lymphoma. Regarding time point: cycle 4 day 1 (C4D1), after 5 to 7 weeks of nivolumab. Relapse was seen in all patients after autologous stem cell transplantation, and brentuximab vedotin exposure was variable. Profiling relied on immunoSEQ multiplex PCR, and the TCRdb table lists in-frame clones only, not all of them. The sample has around 20,000 clones, 80% seen once. The sample consisted of peripheral blood mononuclear cells (PBMCs), taken before the fourth cycle of nivolumab. Every receptor here comes from a human donor with classical Hodgkin lymphoma.

This rearrangement joins TRBV4-1 to TRBJ2-2, with 8 positions matching TRBD1. Trimming cost V 1 base and J 8 bases; bases outside gene matches: 6. CDR1 MGHRA and CDR2 YSYEKL come from the germline V gene. The CDR3 runs to 15 residues. This chain's CDR3 is CASSQVQGAVGELFF. The CDR3 nucleotides read TGCGCCAGCAGCCAAGTCCAGGGGGCTGTTGGGGAGCTGTTTTTT.

J is TRBJ1-2 and V is TRBV7-3, with D possibly matching TRBD1 (6 bases). V was trimmed by 0 bases and J by 6 bases, leaving 8 bases between them. The CDR3 extends over 13 amino acids. The germline V gene has CDR1 SGHTA and CDR2 FQGTGA. The DNA for the CDR3 is TGTGCCAGCAGCTTAACGAGGGGGAATGGCTACACCTTC. This gives the protein CASSLTRGNGYTF.

This clone was detected only a few times. The chain couples TRBV15 to TRBJ2-7; D is perhaps TRBD1 (5 bases). Trimming cost V 0 bases and J 6 bases, with 9 bases left between them. The V gene's germline CDR1 is LNHNV and CDR2 YYDKDF (reference sequence). The CDR3 sequence is 13 residues long. CDR3 coding DNA: TGTGCCACCAGCAGAGATAGGGGTGGCGAGCAGTACTTC. This gives the protein CATSRDRGGEQYF. Supplemented by reference TRBV15 and TRBJ2-7, the full variable domain reads DAMVIQNPRYQVTQFGKPVTLSCSQTLNHNVMYWYQQKSSQAPKLLFHYYDKDFNNEADTPDNFQSRRPNTSFCFLDIRSPGLGDTAMYLCATSRDRGGEQYFGPGTRLTVT.

V usage is TRBV5-4 and J usage is TRBJ2-2; 8 bases are shared with TRBD1. There are 14 residues in the CDR3. V lost 4 bases and J lost 3; bases outside the gene matches: 2. CDR1 SGHNT and CDR2 YYREEE come from the germline V gene (reference sequence). The CDR3 reads CASSRGQDTGELFF. Here the CDR3 DNA reads TGTGCCAGCAGCCGGGGACAGGACACCGGGGAGCTGTTTTTT.

The chain recombines TRBV10-3 with TRBJ2-5, with D hard to call. In germline, CDR1 is ENHRY, CDR2 SYGVKD. The V end lost 2 bases, the J end lost 5 bases, and 15 bases lay between the germline ends. The CDR3 is 15 residues long. Written as DNA, the CDR3 is TGTGCCATCAGTGAGGAGGTAGGGATCGGGGAGACCCAGTACTTC. Residues: CAISEEVGIGETQYF.

A single count supports this clone. The chain employs TRBV9 and TRBJ2-7; 7 bases are a match to TRBD1. The V segment lost 4 bases and the J segment 2 bases; nucleotides outside the gene matches: 12. This CDR3 is 16 amino acids long. The germline V gene encodes CDR1 SGDLS and CDR2 YYNGEE. The CDR3 DNA is TGTGCCAGCAGCCCCAAGGGGGCGGATAAACCCTACGAGCAGTACTTC. It codes for CASSPKGADKPYEQYF. The full variable domain, its missing parts supplied by reference TRBV9 and TRBJ2-7, is DSGVTQTPKHLITATGQRVTLRCSPRSGDLSVYWYQQSLDQGLQFLIQYYNGEERAKGNILERFSAQQFPDLHSELNLSSLELGDSALYFCASSPKGADKPYEQYFGPGTRLTVT.

About this clone itself: The same CDR3 is also encoded by other DNA sequences in this sample. The J gene is TRBJ1-5, the V gene TRBV18, with 8 positions matching TRBD1. V gave up 6 bases and J gave up 5 bases; unmatched junction bases: 3. This CDR3 has 13 residues. CDR1 and CDR2 from the germline V gene are KGHSH and LQKENI. CDR3 DNA sequence: TGTGCCAGCTCGCTGGACAGGGATCAGCCCCAGCATTTT. Translating gives CASSLDRDQPQHF.

The chain uses TRBV7-9 and TRBJ2-7, with D uncertain. Germline V CDR1 and CDR2: SEHNR, FQNEAQ (reference sequence). CDR3 length: 12 amino acids. Between the trimmed V and J ends, which lost 5 bases and 1 base, there was a span of 6 bases. CDR3 in amino acids: CASSPGSYEQYF. DNA for the CDR3: TGTGCCAGCAGCCCCGGATCCTACGAGCAGTACTTC.

The chain is built from TRBV6-1 and TRBJ1-1; D might be TRBD1 (5 bases). The CDR3 is made up of 15 amino acids. Per germline, CDR1 MNHNS and CDR2 SASEGT. Trimming removed 2 bases at V and 3 bases at J, with 13 bases between. The CDR3 loop is CASSEQVGAYTEAFF. DNA for the CDR3: TGTGCCAGCAGTGAACAGGTCGGGGCGTACACTGAAGCTTTCTTT.

This clone was recorded once. This chain uses TRBV27 with TRBJ2-7; 10 nucleotides line up with TRBD1. The CDR3 spans 14 residues. V shed 8 bases, J shed 5 bases, and the junction held 9 bases outside the gene matches. From germline, CDR1 is MNHEY and CDR2 SMNVEV (reference sequence). The DNA of the CDR3 is TGTGCCAGCTTTGACAGGGGGCGCAGCCACGAGCAGTACTTC. The encoded protein is CASFDRGRSHEQYF.

The chain couples TRBV14 to TRBJ1-2, with TRBD1 as a possible D gene (5 bases). Trimming left V 4 bases short and J 2 bases short, with 17 bases between. Germline CDR1 is SGHDN and CDR2 is FVKESK. This CDR3 is 16 amino acids long. The CDR3 region is CASSLNARQQNYGYTF. The CDR3 nucleotides are TGTGCCAGCAGCCTTAACGCGAGACAGCAAAACTATGGCTACACCTTC.

The chain carries TRBV7-2 and TRBJ2-5; no clear D gene. Between the trimmed V and J ends, which lost 1 base and 0 bases, there was a span of 3 bases. Germline CDR1 is SGHTA and CDR2 is FQGNSA. This CDR3 has 13 amino acids. The CDR3 protein is CASSLDYQETQYF. For the CDR3, the DNA is TGTGCCAGCAGCTTAGACTACCAAGAGACCCAGTACTTC.

This rearrangement joins TRBV4-1 to TRBJ1-2, with no clear D. Germline V gives CDR1 MGHRA, CDR2 YSYEKL. V lost 0 bases and J 5 bases, leaving 19 bases between the germline ends. The CDR3 contains 17 residues. CDR3 residues: CASSQDDGPNSLYGYTF. The CDR3 DNA sequence: TGCGCCAGCAGCCAAGATGATGGACCGAACTCCTTATATGGCTACACCTTC.

This chain connects TRBV15 to TRBJ2-5; TRBD2 agrees at 11 bases. Germline V gene data show CDR1 as LNHNV and CDR2 as YYDKDF (reference sequence). This CDR3 has 16 residues. The V segment lost 4 bases and the J segment 2 bases; nucleotides outside the gene matches: 6. The CDR3 region has the DNA TGTGCCACCAGCAACCAACTAGCGGGAGCGCAAGAGACCCAGTACTTC. Translated, it gives CATSNQLAGAQETQYF.

The chain is built from TRBV28 and TRBJ2-7; 8 nucleotides match TRBD1. The CDR3 sequence is 14 residues long. CDR1 is MDHEN and CDR2 is SYDVKM in the germline V gene. Losses at the gene ends were 3 bases for V and 4 bases for J; bases not matched to a gene: 5. The CDR3 is CASSLVGTGYEQYF. The CDR3 DNA sequence: TGTGCCAGCAGTTTGGTAGGGACAGGTTACGAGCAGTACTTC. The full variable domain, its missing parts supplied by reference TRBV28 and TRBJ2-7, is DVKVTQSSRYLVKRTGEKVFLECVQDMDHENMFWYRQDPGLGLRLIYFSYDVKMKEKGDIPEGYSVSREKKERFSLILESASTNQTSMYLCASSLVGTGYEQYFGPGTRLTVT.

Written as DNA, the CDR3 is TGTGCCAGCAGCCGCCGAAGGGATTCACCCCTCCACTTT. Residues: CASSRRRDSPLHF. The V call is TRBV5-6, the J call TRBJ1-6; D is undetermined. CDR1 is SGHDT, CDR2 YYEEEE, per germline. There are 13 residues in the CDR3. Trimming removed 4 bases from V and 8 bases from J, with 10 bases in between.

This rearrangement joins TRBV7-8 to TRBJ2-5; either TRBD1 or TRBD2 may supply D (5 bases each). The germline gives CDR1 SGHVS, CDR2 FQNEAQ. V was pared by 4 bases and J by 5 bases, with 14 bases between. The CDR3 is 14 amino acids. The CDR3 sequence: CASSSAGRVETQYF. CDR3 nucleotides: TGTGCCAGCAGCTCGGCGGGCAGGGTTGAGACCCAGTACTTC.

V is TRBV28 and J is TRBJ1-2; D gene ambiguous. This CDR3 has 13 residues. CDR1 MDHEN and CDR2 SYDVKM come from the germline V gene. V dropped 6 bases and J dropped 1 base, with 9 bases sitting between them. The CDR3, as DNA: TGTGCCAGCAGGGAAGAGGGTAACTATGGCTACACCTTC. It is translated as CASREEGNYGYTF.

The J gene is TRBJ2-4, the V gene TRBV9, with TRBD1 as a possible D gene (6 bases). CDR1 and CDR2 (germline): SGDLS, YYNGEE. The CDR3 totals 17 residues. V was trimmed by 0 bases and J by 5 bases, leaving 18 bases between them. CDR3 in amino acids: CASSVEVGRGWENIQYF. The CDR3 DNA is TGTGCCAGCAGCGTAGAAGTAGGCAGGGGATGGGAAAACATTCAGTACTTC.

This chain uses TRBV7-3 with TRBJ2-4, with no clear D. Trimming pared 2 bases from V and 8 bases from J, leaving 16 bases between. Germline V lookup: CDR1 SGHTA, CDR2 FQGTGA. The CDR3 has 15 residues. The CDR3 loop is CASSLGLGMRDIQYF. The CDR3, as DNA: TGTGCCAGCAGCTTAGGTCTGGGAATGAGAGACATTCAGTACTTC.

J is TRBJ1-2 and V is TRBV7-2; 7 bases fit TRBD1. This CDR3 is 13 amino acids long. Trimming removed 3 bases from V and 4 bases from J; junction bases left unmatched: 2. CDR1 and CDR2 from the germline V gene are SGHTA and FQGNSA. The CDR3 DNA is TGTGCCAGCAGCTTGGGACAGTTCTATGGCTACACCTTC. Translation: CASSLGQFYGYTF.

The chain links TRBV6-1 to TRBJ2-7; D possibly corresponds to TRBD2 (6 bases). V lost 2 bases and J lost 3, with 17 bases in between. The CDR3 sequence is 16 residues long. CDR1 and CDR2 (germline): MNHNS, SASEGT. CDR3 nucleotides: TGTGCCAGCAGTGAATGGGGGGAAGGCGCCGGCTACGAGCAGTACTTC. The encoded protein is CASSEWGEGAGYEQYF.

The gene calls are TRBV27 and TRBJ2-1; TRBD2 matches at 10 bases. The germline CDR1 and CDR2 sequences are MNHEY and SMNVEV (reference sequence). The CDR3 length is 14 residues. V was pared by 6 bases and J by 5 bases, with 4 bases of the junction left unmatched. The CDR3 DNA reads as TGTGCCAGCAGAGTAGCGGGGGGCCACAATGAGCAGTTCTTC. Translation gives CASRVAGGHNEQFF.

The rearrangement uses TRBV4-2 and TRBJ1-5; D might be TRBD1 (6 bases). This CDR3 is built from 15 residues. V lost 0 bases to trimming and J lost 11 bases, with 17 bases between them. Germline V gene data show CDR1 as LGHNA and CDR2 as YNFKEQ. The CDR3 nucleotides are TGTGCCAGCAGCCAAGATCGACCAGGGGAGAGGGCCCAGCATTTT. This codes for CASSQDRPGERAQHF.

This clone was observed a few times. V and J are TRBV30 and TRBJ1-5, with TRBD1 as a possible D gene (6 bases). Germline CDR1 GTSNPN, CDR2 SVGIG (reference sequence). The CDR3 contains 14 residues. The ends were cut back, 2 bases at V and 5 bases at J, with 13 bases in the middle. CDR3 nucleotides: TGTGCCTGGAGTACAGGGACCGGGGATCAGCCCCAGCATTTT. It encodes CAWSTGTGDQPQHF.

V and J are TRBV25-1 and TRBJ2-2; 8 bases map to TRBD1. Germline V gives CDR1 MGHDK, CDR2 SYGVNS. V shed 5 bases and J 4 bases; nucleotides not matched to a gene: 6. The CDR3 sequence is 15 residues long. CDR3 residues: CASSYTGGPTGELFF. The CDR3 nucleotides read TGTGCCAGCAGTTACACAGGGGGTCCCACCGGGGAGCTGTTTTTT.